Listed here are 3 T cell receptor beta chains from one sample, sequenced in a study of blood T cell repertoires in COVID-19. Clones were read by immunoSEQ multiplex PCR, and TCRdb kept only the in-frame ones, dropping some. In the table there are about 210,000 clones, 80% to 90% of which are singletons. The sequenced sample was peripheral blood. These receptors all come from a woman in her fifties or sixties with acute or convalescent COVID-19.

The V call is TRBV19, the J call TRBJ2-7; TRBD2 matches at 15 bases. The junction had 7 bases not matched to a gene; V was cut back by 4 bases and J by 3 bases. CDR3 length: 17 amino acids. The germline gives CDR1 LNHDA, CDR2 SQIVND (reference sequence). CDR3 coding DNA: TGTGCCAGTAGTACCGGACTAGCGGGAGGGCAAGGCTACGAGCAGTACTTC. The encoded protein is CASSTGLAGGQGYEQYF.

CDR3 nucleotides: TGTGCCAGCAGTGAAACTTTCGCAGGGGGGTATGGCTACACCTTC. The encoded protein is CASSETFAGGYGYTF. The chain has TRBV6-1 and TRBJ1-2, with 7 bases aligning to TRBD1. The V segment lost 2 bases and the J segment 5 bases; nucleotides outside the gene matches: 8. Germline V gives CDR1 MNHNS, CDR2 SASEGT. The CDR3 totals 15 residues.

This clone was counted once. The chain combines TRBV14 with TRBJ1-1; D might be TRBD1 (5 bases). Deletions cut 4 bases from V and 5 bases from J, with 17 bases between. Germline assignment: CDR1 SGHDN and CDR2 FVKESK. The CDR3 spans 15 residues. In nucleotides, the CDR3 is TGTGCCAGCAGCCCGATGCCACGGGGGTTAACTGAAGCTTTCTTT. Translating it yields CASSPMPRGLTEAFF.